The T cell receptor (beta chain) described here comes from a study of regulatory T cells in long-lasting Graves disease. Time point described: newly diagnosed GD, antithyroid drugs for less than 3 months. Making the TCR library involved RNA that had been extracted from PBMCs. This clonotype was seen more than once but under ten times. Investigators prepared the TCR beta libraries by applying iRepertoire HTBI primers and Arm-PCR of CDR3 regions. TCRdb passed the multiplex PCR reads through MiXCR, listing each CDR3 protein once. The repertoire has approximately 440,000 distinct CDR3 sequences, roughly 17% of them found once; the top ten carry 9.5% to 15%. These same records also appear under a second study, on T cells in Graves' hyperthyroidism and ophthalmopathy.

The clonotype originates from a man between 35 and 55 years old with Graves disease. The sample consisted of peripheral blood mononuclear cells (PBMCs), taken at new diagnosis, from a patient treated with antithyroid drugs.

CDR3 DNA: TGTGCCAGCAGTCCTAGTTATAGCAATCAGCCCCAGCATTTT. Translation gives CASSPSYSNQPQHF. The chain combines TRBV6-2 or TRBV6-3 with TRBJ1-5; D call uncertain. V shed 5 bases and J shed 0 bases, with 8 bases lying between them. This CDR3 has 14 residues. CDR1 and CDR2 (germline): MNHEY, SVGEGT.